The 28 T cell receptor beta chains listed next were all sequenced from one sample in a study of OX40 agonist ivuxolimab in advanced cancers. Generated by immunoSEQ multiplex PCR, the TCRdb table keeps only in-frame clones and is missing some. The table shows 50,000 to 70,000 clones, with about 82% occurring only once. Source: CD4+ or CD8+ T cells sorted from blood, taken in a trial of the OX40 agonist ivuxolimab. These receptors all come from an adult with an advanced solid tumor such as melanoma, head and neck, liver or kidney cancer.

CDR3 bases: TGTGCCAGCAGCTTTGTCACAGGGGCAGCTAATGAAAAACTGTTTTTT. This encodes CASSFVTGAANEKLFF. The J gene is TRBJ1-4, the V gene TRBV7-8, with 7 positions matching TRBD1. The CDR3 covers 16 residues. Germline trimming cut 3 bases from V and 3 bases from J; bases unmatched to any gene: 7. In germline, CDR1 is SGHVS, CDR2 FQNEAQ.

The CDR3 DNA is TGTGCCAGTAGTATGGGGCACTACTCGAACTATGGCTACACCTTC. Amino acid sequence: CASSMGHYSNYGYTF. The V call is TRBV19, the J call TRBJ1-2, with a weak D call TRBD1 (5 bases). CDR1 LNHDA and CDR2 SQIVND come from the germline V gene (reference sequence). The CDR3 contains 15 residues. Between the trimmed V and J ends, which lost 3 bases and 2 bases, there was a span of 13 bases.

This chain links TRBV4-3 with TRBJ2-7, with 7 bases fitting TRBD1. V was clipped by 4 bases and J by 2 bases; unmatched bases: 2. CDR3 size: 13 residues. The germline V gene encodes CDR1 LGHNA and CDR2 YSLEER. CDR3 protein: CASSRTGPYEQYF. CDR3 DNA sequence: TGCGCCAGCAGCCGGACAGGCCCCTACGAGCAGTACTTC.

The genes are TRBV4-2 and TRBJ2-5; D not resolved. Germline V CDR1 and CDR2: LGHNA, YNFKEQ. The CDR3 is 16 residues long. Trimming took 3 bases from V and 2 from J, leaving 16 bases between them. This chain's CDR3 is CASSHPGRTTQETQYF. The CDR3, as DNA: TGTGCCAGCAGCCATCCAGGCAGGACCACTCAAGAGACCCAGTACTTC.

The chain recombines TRBV21-1 with TRBJ1-2; TRBD1 is taken as the D call from the table, unchecked against the DNA. TRBV21-1 is recorded as a pseudogene. The CDR3 loop spans 14 amino acids. The CDR3 loop reads CASSNRQGYYGYTF. The CDR3, as DNA: TGTGCCAGCAGCAACCGACAGGGGTACTATGGCTACACCTTC.

The chain uses TRBV5-5 and TRBJ2-1; D is unresolved. Germline CDR1 SGHKS, CDR2 YYEKEE (reference sequence). CDR3 length: 13 residues. Trimming took off 0 bases at V and 4 bases at J, with 5 bases between the two ends. The CDR3 loop is CASSLDRYNEQFF. CDR3 DNA: TGTGCCAGCAGCTTGGACCGATACAATGAGCAGTTCTTC.

V usage is TRBV6-5 and J usage is TRBJ2-7; D is unresolved. The CDR3 loop spans 13 amino acids. Germline loops: CDR1 MNHEY, CDR2 SVGAGI. Trimming left V 6 bases short and J 3 bases short, with 12 bases between. The CDR3 spells CASSTSALYEQYF. As DNA, the CDR3 is TGTGCCAGCAGCACTTCGGCGCTCTACGAGCAGTACTTC.

This rearrangement joins TRBV10-3 to TRBJ1-2, with no clear D. The germline CDR1 and CDR2 sequences are ENHRY and SYGVKD. This CDR3 contains 14 residues. V was cut by 6 bases and J by 4 bases, with 15 bases left in between. This CDR3 is CAISPDEGRYGYTF. The CDR3 nucleotides read TGTGCCATCAGCCCGGACGAGGGCCGCTATGGCTACACCTTC.

About this clone: Relative to the germline gene, one junction end is altered; a read error may explain this. The rearrangement joins TRBV2 to TRBJ2-3; D unresolved. Per germline, CDR1 SNHLY and CDR2 FYNNEI. CDR3 length: 11 amino acids. Written as DNA, the CDR3 is TGTGCCAGCAGTGAAGGAGACGTATGTGTCTTT. Translated: CASSEGDVCVF.

The V and J genes are TRBV19 and TRBJ2-7, with D possibly being TRBD2 (5 bases). The CDR3 spans 13 residues. Germline V gene lookup returns CDR1 LNHDA and CDR2 SQIVND (reference sequence). Trimming removed 5 bases from V and 2 bases from J, with 10 bases in between. This CDR3 reads CASSSDLPYEQYF. The CDR3 DNA follows: TGTGCCAGTAGTTCGGACTTACCCTACGAGCAGTACTTC.

The rearrangement uses TRBV10-3 and TRBJ2-5; 15 nucleotides match TRBD2. The CDR3 totals 18 residues. Germline V gives CDR1 ENHRY, CDR2 SYGVKD. The J segment lost 4 bases and the V segment lost 6 bases, leaving 12 bases of the junction unmatched. CDR3 loop: CAISAKLPGLAGGETQYF. CDR3 coding DNA: TGTGCCATCAGCGCTAAGCTCCCGGGACTAGCGGGGGGAGAGACCCAGTACTTC.

This chain links TRBV27 with TRBJ1-2; perhaps TRBD1 as D (5 bases). The CDR3 extends over 14 amino acids. Trimming left V 1 base short and J 7 bases short, with 13 bases between. The germline CDR1 and CDR2 sequences are MNHEY and SMNVEV (reference sequence). The CDR3 spells CASSLFGREAGYTF. CDR3 sequence (DNA): TGTGCCAGCAGTTTATTCGGCAGGGAGGCTGGCTACACCTTC.

As concerns this clone: Other nucleotide sequences from this sample produce the same CDR3. The chain employs TRBV30 and TRBJ2-7; D is ambiguous. The CDR3 consists of 11 residues. Deletions cut 1 base from V and 4 bases from J, with 5 bases between. CDR1 and CDR2 (germline): GTSNPN, SVGIG (reference sequence). The CDR3 DNA follows: TGTGCCTGGAGTGGGTCTTACGAGCAGTACTTC. As protein: CAWSGSYEQYF. Looking up the rest from reference TRBV30 and TRBJ2-7 gives the full variable domain: SQTIHQWPATLVQPVGSPLSLECTVEGTSNPNLYWYRQAAGRGLQLLFYSVGIGQISSEVPQNLSASRPQDRQFILSSKKLLLSDSGFYLCAWSGSYEQYFGPGTRLTVT.

The chain uses TRBV7-9 and TRBJ2-6; D remains ambiguous. Germline V lookup: CDR1 SEHNR, CDR2 FQNEAQ (reference sequence). The CDR3 extends over 16 amino acids. V was pared by 1 base and J by 0 bases, with 7 bases between. The CDR3 reads CASSLGTRSGANVLTF. In DNA, the CDR3 is TGTGCCAGCAGCTTAGGGACCCGCTCTGGGGCCAACGTCCTGACTTTC.

The chain joins TRBV6-6 to TRBJ2-3; D is unclear. This CDR3 has 13 amino acids. Per the germline V gene, CDR1 is MNHNY and CDR2 is SVGAGI (reference sequence). V lost 0 bases and J 6 bases, leaving 7 bases between the germline ends. The CDR3 loop is CASSYSVGDTQYF. The CDR3 DNA reads as TGTGCCAGCAGTTACTCAGTGGGCGATACGCAGTATTTT.

The chain carries TRBV27 and TRBJ2-5; D remains unclear. V was shortened by 4 bases and J by 5 bases, with 20 bases between the two germline ends. CDR3 length: 16 amino acids. Germline lookup yields CDR1 MNHEY and CDR2 SMNVEV (reference sequence). The CDR3 sequence: CASSSSGSLGRETQYF. CDR3 coding DNA: TGTGCCAGCAGTTCCTCAGGATCCCTAGGTCGCGAGACCCAGTACTTC.

The V gene is TRBV6-1, the J gene TRBJ1-5; D call uncertain. CDR3 size: 14 residues. Germline lookup yields CDR1 MNHNS and CDR2 SASEGT. With 8 bases removed from V and 1 base from J, the gap between germline ends came to 12 bases. CDR3 sequence: CASSRGLSNQPQHF. The CDR3 DNA follows: TGTGCCAGCTCCCGCGGCCTGAGCAATCAGCCCCAGCATTTT.

The rearrangement joins TRBV10-2 to TRBJ2-3, with 13 bases matching TRBD2. Germline CDR1 and CDR2: WSHSY and SAAADI. This CDR3 has 16 residues. The junction had 7 bases not matched to a gene; V was cut back by 6 bases and J by 4 bases. The CDR3 bases are TGCGCCAGCAGAAGATCCGGACTAGCGGGAGCAGATACGCAGTATTTT. Its protein is CASRRSGLAGADTQYF.

This chain uses TRBV11-3 with TRBJ2-1; unclear D gene. The CDR3 sequence is 18 residues long. The V gene lost 5 bases and the J gene lost 0 bases, with 20 bases spanning the gap. Germline loops: CDR1 SGHNT, CDR2 YENEEA. Here the CDR3 DNA reads TGTGCCAGCAGCCCACCCATAGGTGGCCTCGACTCCTACAATGAGCAGTTCTTC. Protein: CASSPPIGGLDSYNEQFF.

The chain employs TRBV5-4 and TRBJ1-2; no firm D call. There are 14 residues in the CDR3. The ends were cut back, 1 base at V and 3 bases at J, with 10 bases in the middle. Germline CDR1 and CDR2: SGHNT and YYREEE (reference sequence). CDR3 bases: TGTGCCAGCAGCTTGTCTAACGGGCACTATGGCTACACCTTC. As protein: CASSLSNGHYGYTF.

The gene calls are TRBV29-1 and TRBJ2-4; maybe TRBD2 (5 bases). The CDR3 has 14 residues. Germline assignment: CDR1 SQVTM and CDR2 ANQGSEA. V was pared by 4 bases and J by 3 bases, with 13 bases between. The CDR3, as DNA: TGCAGCGTTGCCCACGGGGTAGTCAAAAACATTCAGTACTTC. Residues: CSVAHGVVKNIQYF.

The J gene is TRBJ2-4, the V gene TRBV29-1, with D maybe TRBD1 (6 bases). Germline CDR1 SQVTM, CDR2 ANQGSEA. The CDR3 is made up of 13 amino acids. The V gene lost 6 bases and the J gene lost 8 bases, with 17 bases spanning the gap. This CDR3 is CSVQQGPGDIQYF. The CDR3 nucleotides are TGCAGCGTCCAACAGGGCCCAGGGGACATTCAGTACTTC.

CDR3 DNA: TGTGCCAGCATTAAAGACCGGGACAGGGGGATTTACGAGCAGTACTTC. It yields the protein CASIKDRDRGIYEQYF. The chain uses TRBV28 and TRBJ2-7; 11 bases map to TRBD1. Looked up from germline, CDR1 is MDHEN and CDR2 is SYDVKM. The CDR3 extends over 16 amino acids. Trimming cost V 7 bases and J 4 bases; bases outside gene matches: 12. Variable domain in full (rest from reference TRBV28 and TRBJ2-7): DVKVTQSSRYLVKRTGEKVFLECVQDMDHENMFWYRQDPGLGLRLIYFSYDVKMKEKGDIPEGYSVSREKKERFSLILESASTNQTSMYLCASIKDRDRGIYEQYFGPGTRLTVT.

The V call is TRBV11-2, the J call TRBJ2-1; 7 positions agree with TRBD1. Trimming cost V 6 bases and J 0 bases; bases outside gene matches: 8. The CDR3 runs 16 residues. Germline V gene lookup returns CDR1 SGHAT and CDR2 FQNNGV. CDR3: CASSSRQGSSYNEQFF. CDR3 in DNA: TGTGCCAGCAGTTCTAGACAGGGAAGCTCCTACAATGAGCAGTTCTTC.

The CDR3 DNA follows: TGCGCCAGCAGCCAATCGCCGGGACAGGGACACTATGGCTACACCTTC. Its translation: CASSQSPGQGHYGYTF. The chain employs TRBV4-3 and TRBJ1-2; 9 positions match TRBD1. The junction had 7 bases not matched to a gene; V was cut back by 2 bases and J by 3 bases. The germline V gene has CDR1 LGHNA and CDR2 YSLEER. This CDR3 comprises 16 residues.

The rearrangement joins TRBV5-4 to TRBJ2-7; TRBD1 agrees at 10 bases. This CDR3 has 14 residues. V gave up 6 bases and J gave up 4 bases; unmatched junction bases: 7. CDR1 and CDR2 from the germline V gene are SGHNT and YYREEE (reference sequence). The CDR3 sequence: CASTEGQGIYEQYF. CDR3 sequence (DNA): TGTGCCAGCACCGAGGGACAGGGGATATACGAGCAGTACTTC.

The chain uses TRBV5-1 and TRBJ2-3, with D uncertain. V was shortened by 0 bases and J by 0 bases, with 5 bases between the two germline ends. The germline CDR1 and CDR2 sequences are SGHRS and YFSETQ. CDR3 length: 14 residues. The CDR3 here is CASSLADSTDTQYF. As DNA, the CDR3 is TGCGCCAGCAGCTTGGCCGATAGCACAGATACGCAGTATTTT.

The chain recombines TRBV19 with TRBJ1-4; D remains ambiguous. The CDR3 spans 13 residues. Trimming took off 5 bases at V and 3 bases at J, with 7 bases between the two ends. The germline V gene has CDR1 LNHDA and CDR2 SQIVND (reference sequence). The CDR3 reads CASSVNANEKLFF. The CDR3 bases are TGTGCCAGTAGTGTGAACGCTAATGAAAAACTGTTTTTT. Using reference TRBV19 and TRBJ1-4 for the parts outside the CDR3, the full variable domain is DGGITQSPKYLFRKEGQNVTLSCEQNLNHDAMYWYRQDPGQGLRLIYYSQIVNDFQKGDIAEGYSVSREKKESFPLTVTSAQKNPTAFYLCASSVNANEKLFFGSGTQLSVL.